The clone carrying this T cell receptor (beta chain) was observed a handful of times. What it binds is not known. CDR3 length equals 13 residues. The V end was cut by 5 bases, the J end by 5 bases, with 12 bases between. Germline V gene sequence: CDR1 SGHTA, CDR2 FQGTGA. Both 60 Vbeta primers and 13 Jbeta primers went into the PCR. Assay: immunoSEQ multiplex PCR; the TCRdb copy retains only in-frame clones and omits some. The table includes over 150,000 clones, about 85% detected once. These data are taken from a study of cytomegalovirus exposure and HLA in healthy donors. Study results and caveats: Among immune exposure information, only CMV serostatus was available.

The sequence came from a man under 40 in good health and CMV-seropositive. Sample: PBMCs. The genes are TRBV7-3 and TRBJ1-2, with D perhaps matching TRBD1 (5 bases). The CDR3 protein is CASSLGADYGYTF. CDR3 sequence (DNA): TGTGCCAGCAGCCTAGGGGCAGATTATGGCTACACCTTC.